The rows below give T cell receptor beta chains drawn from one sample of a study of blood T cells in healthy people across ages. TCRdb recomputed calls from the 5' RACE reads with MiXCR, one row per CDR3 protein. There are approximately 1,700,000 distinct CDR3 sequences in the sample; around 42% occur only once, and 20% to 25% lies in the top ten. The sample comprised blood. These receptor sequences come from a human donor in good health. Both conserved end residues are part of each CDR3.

CASSFRGTPYSGASVLTF,TRBV7-2,TRBJ2-6
CASSQDLRDSTEAFF,TRBV4-2,TRBJ1-1
CASSLSRVGDTQYF,TRBV7-3,TRBJ2-3
CASSTQVGGQINEQFF,TRBV7-3,TRBJ2-1
CASYPGQPNTEAFF,TRBV30,TRBJ1-1
CASSLAPLAGGSGANVRTF,TRBV5-5,TRBJ2-6
CAISEKGSYNEQFF,TRBV10-3,TRBJ2-1
CSATIQQGLAYGNQPQHF,TRBV20-1,TRBJ1-5
CASSVHPDYGYTF,TRBV12-3/TRBV12-4,TRBJ1-2
CSVAQGAGYEQYF,TRBV29-1,TRBJ2-7
CASSQEGRGNEQFF,TRBV4-1,TRBJ2-1
CASRRLGPVGEQFF,TRBV12-3/TRBV12-4,TRBJ2-1
CATSRPGYNEQFF,TRBV15,-
CASRAYGDEQYF,TRBV2,-
CSARWRGGRYEQYF,TRBV20-1,TRBJ2-7
CASSIRGGANTGELFF,TRBV21-1,TRBJ2-2
CASSLDGKAFF,TRBV5-1,TRBJ1-1
CASSLAGLATDTQYF,TRBV7-3,TRBJ2-3
CASSPLIEISSYEQYF,TRBV28,TRBJ2-7
CASSSLLRLANEETQYF,TRBV21-1,TRBJ2-5
CASSRGTGGSPDTQYF,TRBV4-2,TRBJ2-3
CASSQDLIEVDTQYF,TRBV4-2,TRBJ2-3
CASYPGTGFPGANVLTF,TRBV11-2,TRBJ2-6
CSVAGTGDGYEQYF,TRBV29-1,TRBJ2-7
CATSDDRSLTDSYGYTF,TRBV24-1,TRBJ1-2
CASSHRRLAKETQYF,TRBV3-1,TRBJ2-5
CASSPWTGRSSYNEQFF,TRBV4-2,TRBJ2-1
CASRKEGALPFYEQYF,TRBV6-2/TRBV6-3,-
CASSLDEGRNSPLHF,TRBV7-9,TRBJ1-6
CASSQEGRQGGIENGYTF,TRBV4-2,TRBJ1-2
CASRPIPGVQETQYF,TRBV2,TRBJ2-5
CSGMDLAGGPNEQFF,TRBV29-1,TRBJ2-1
CASSQVLALSSYNSPLHF,TRBV4-3,TRBJ1-6
CASSQGDHTYNEQFF,TRBV4-2,TRBJ2-1
CASGSTGAGTQYF,TRBV2,TRBJ2-5
CSAGDIMNQPQHF,TRBV20-1,TRBJ1-5
CSAGQGTTYEQYF,TRBV20-1,TRBJ2-7
CASSLRGGLGETQFF,TRBV11-2,TRBJ2-1
CASTPRQSLGQETQYF,TRBV12-3/TRBV12-4,TRBJ2-5
CASSLEGDGYTF,TRBV11-2,TRBJ1-2
CASSPRWASGGNTDTQYF,TRBV4-2,TRBJ2-3
CASSQNPAYSNQPQHF,TRBV3-1,TRBJ1-5
CASSYSRGRSDNSPLHF,TRBV6-5,TRBJ1-6
CANTFGGVGYEQYF,TRBV12-3/TRBV12-4,TRBJ2-7
CSVEDLPGGTQYF,TRBV29-1,TRBJ2-5
CSAEVPDNYGYTF,TRBV20-1,TRBJ1-2
CASSQGPGPTWTQYF,TRBV3-1,TRBJ2-5
CASSLGFSVGGTEAFF,TRBV13,TRBJ1-1
CASSYAGVSRANVLTF,TRBV6-2/TRBV6-3,TRBJ2-6
CSASLPGRDTQYF,TRBV20-1,TRBJ2-3
CASKVSGGSYNEQFF,TRBV7-3,TRBJ2-1
CSASLPRQSGLYPQHF,TRBV20-1,TRBJ1-5
CASSEGAMRNQPQHF,TRBV6-1,TRBJ1-5
CASSRSYSGEQYF,TRBV6-5,TRBJ2-7
CASGYWDPNNEQFF,TRBV12-3/TRBV12-4,TRBJ2-1
CASSRQVKSYEQYF,TRBV27,TRBJ2-7
CASSPTSGAGEQYF,TRBV12-3/TRBV12-4,TRBJ2-5
CANSLGARGHGEQFF,TRBV11-3,TRBJ2-1
CASSSQTPPNYGYTF,TRBV7-2,TRBJ1-2